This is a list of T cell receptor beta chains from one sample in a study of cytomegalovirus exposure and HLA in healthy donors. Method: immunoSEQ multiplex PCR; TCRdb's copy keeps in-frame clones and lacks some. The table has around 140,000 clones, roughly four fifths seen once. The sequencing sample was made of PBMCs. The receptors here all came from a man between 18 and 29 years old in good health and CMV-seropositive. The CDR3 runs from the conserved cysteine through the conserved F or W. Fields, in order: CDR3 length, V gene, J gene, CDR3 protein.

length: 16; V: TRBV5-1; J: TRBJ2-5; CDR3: CASSPRTSGYQETQYF
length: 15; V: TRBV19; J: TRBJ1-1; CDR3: CASSPTGPTNTEAFF
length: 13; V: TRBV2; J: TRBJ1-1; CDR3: CASRYQGPTEAFF
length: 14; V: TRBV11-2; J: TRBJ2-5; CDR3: CASSLWGRGETQYF
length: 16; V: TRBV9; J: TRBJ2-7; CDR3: CASSSPPGGVPYEQYF
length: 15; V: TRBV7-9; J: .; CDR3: CASSLSGGGTYEQYF
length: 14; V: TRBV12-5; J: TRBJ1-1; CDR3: CASGLGDSPTEAFF
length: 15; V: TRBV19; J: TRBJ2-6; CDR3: CASSIGRAGANVLTF
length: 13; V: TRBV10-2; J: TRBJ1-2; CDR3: CASSDGGVMGYTF
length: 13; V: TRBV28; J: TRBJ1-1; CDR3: CASSLGWTGEAFF
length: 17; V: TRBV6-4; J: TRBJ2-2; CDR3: CASSDSKREGLTGELFF
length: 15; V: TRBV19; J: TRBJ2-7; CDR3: CASSIRLAGGEEQYF
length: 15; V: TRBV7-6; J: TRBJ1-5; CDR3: CASSNSDQGNQPQHF
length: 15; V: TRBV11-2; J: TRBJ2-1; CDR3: CASGTGLAGVSEQFF
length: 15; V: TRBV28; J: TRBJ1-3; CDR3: CASRADRRSGNTIYF
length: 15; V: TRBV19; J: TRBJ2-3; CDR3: CASSEGLADTDTQYF
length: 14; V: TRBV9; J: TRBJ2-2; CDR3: CASSAQTGAGELFF
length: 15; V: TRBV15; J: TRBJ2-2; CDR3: CATSSSGSGTGELFF
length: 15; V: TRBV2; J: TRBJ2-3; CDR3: CASSETLARTDTQYF
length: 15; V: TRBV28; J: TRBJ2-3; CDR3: CASSAGTIFRSTQYF
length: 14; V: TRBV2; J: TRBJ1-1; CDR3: CASSGQGANTEAFF
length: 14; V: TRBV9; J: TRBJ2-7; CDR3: CASSVGATFYEQYF